This TCR beta chain came from a study of liver allograft versus peripheral blood T cells. Study summary: Comparing T cell receptor repertoires in transplanted livers with those in recipients' peripheral blood was part of the design.

TCRdb reprocessed the reads via MiXCR and lists one record per CDR3 protein. The table includes 6,000 or so distinct CDR3 sequences, approximately 16% detected once. Whole-study findings and limits: Liver allograft T cell receptor repertoires were reported to differ from peripheral blood repertoires.

A few counts support this clonotype. Its antigen is undetermined. Germline values: CDR1 MDHEN, CDR2 SYDVKM. The CDR3 has 14 residues. Trimming cost V 5 bases and J 8 bases; bases outside gene matches: 5. The V gene is TRBV28, the J gene TRBJ2-5; 13 bases are shared with TRBD2. The sequence was obtained from a human patient who had a liver transplant. The graft donor may have given rise to some T cells. This CDR3 is CASSPGLAGYTQYF. CDR3 nucleotide sequence: TGTGCCAGCAGTCCGGGACTAGCGGGGTATACCCAGTACTTC.